This TCR beta chain was captured by sequencing in a study of T cells in Graves' hyperthyroidism and ophthalmopathy. Notes on the study in general: Ophthalmopathy was told apart from stable hyperthyroidism by a 13 V-J model. Most clonotypes that expanded in the thyroid above 0.001 also showed up in blood.

Amplification yielded TCR beta CDR3 regions, with RNA transcripts as the source. First-round RT-PCR of the TCR CDR3 relied on the HTBI primer set. TCRdb reanalysed the multiplex PCR reads using MiXCR and keeps one entry per CDR3 protein. The sample has 600,000 to 700,000 distinct CDR3 sequences, about 45% seen once; the top ten hold less than 9%. Regarding this clonotype: Antigen: not known.

The CDR3 spans 15 residues. Germline V lookup: CDR1 SGHKS, CDR2 YYEKEE (reference sequence). V was clipped by 3 bases and J by 1 base, with 11 bases between them. Thyroid ultrasound, orbital computed tomography, clinical symptoms, and serum thyroxine and TRAb underpinned diagnoses. The sequenced sample was peripheral blood or thyroid tissue (not recorded which). The receptor's source is an adult man with Graves' disease, either hyperthyroidism or ophthalmopathy (not recorded which). V gene TRBV5-5 combines with J gene TRBJ1-5; D may be TRBD1 (5 bases). CDR3 sequence (DNA): TGTGCCAGCAGCTCCGAAGGGACCAGCAATCAGCCCCAGCATTTT. Translating it yields CASSSEGTSNQPQHF.